This T cell receptor (beta chain) was observed in a study of shared T cell receptors in the human thymus. The CDR3 is 15 residues long. The V segment lost 0 bases and the J segment 2 bases; nucleotides outside the gene matches: 4. Germline V gene data show CDR1 as LGHNA and CDR2 as YSLEER. Some clones are missing from TCRdb's copy, which holds only in-frame ones; the method was immunoSEQ multiplex PCR. In the table there are 500,000 to 850,000 clones, more than 70% of which are singletons. The sample was also reused in another study, on human thymus T cells.

The sequenced sample was thymocytes. This TCR was recovered from a boy less than two years old with a congenital heart defect. The chain employs TRBV4-3 and TRBJ2-7; 7 bases align to TRBD1. The CDR3 bases are TGCGCCAGCAGCCAAGAAGGGGGCCATACCTACGAGCAGTACTTC. Amino acids: CASSQEGGHTYEQYF.